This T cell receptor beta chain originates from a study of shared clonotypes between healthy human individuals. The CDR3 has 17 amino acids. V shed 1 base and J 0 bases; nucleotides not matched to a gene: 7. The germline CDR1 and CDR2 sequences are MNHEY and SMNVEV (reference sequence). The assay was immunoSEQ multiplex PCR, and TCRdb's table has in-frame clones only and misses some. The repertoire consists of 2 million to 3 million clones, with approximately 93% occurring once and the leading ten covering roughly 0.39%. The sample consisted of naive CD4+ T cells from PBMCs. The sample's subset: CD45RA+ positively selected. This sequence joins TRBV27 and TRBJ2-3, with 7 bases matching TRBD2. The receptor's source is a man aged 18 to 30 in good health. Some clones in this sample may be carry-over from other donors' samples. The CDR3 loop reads CASSLYGAGASTDTQYF. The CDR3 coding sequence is TGTGCCAGCAGTTTATACGGGGCGGGAGCTAGCACAGATACGCAGTATTTT.